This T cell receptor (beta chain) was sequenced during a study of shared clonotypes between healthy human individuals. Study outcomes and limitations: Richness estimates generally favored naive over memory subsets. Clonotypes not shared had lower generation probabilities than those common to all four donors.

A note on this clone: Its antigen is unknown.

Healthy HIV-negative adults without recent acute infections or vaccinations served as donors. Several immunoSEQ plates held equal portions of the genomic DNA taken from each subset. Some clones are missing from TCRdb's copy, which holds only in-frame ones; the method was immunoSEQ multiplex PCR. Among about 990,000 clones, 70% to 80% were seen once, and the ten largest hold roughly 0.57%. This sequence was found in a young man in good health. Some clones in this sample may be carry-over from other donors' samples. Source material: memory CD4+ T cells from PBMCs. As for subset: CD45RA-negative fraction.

CDR3: CASKWRLAGGDNEQFF. DNA of the CDR3: TGCGCCAGCAAATGGAGACTAGCGGGAGGAGATAATGAGCAGTTCTTC. J is TRBJ2-1 and V is TRBV5-1; 13 bases are a match to TRBD2. This CDR3 has 16 amino acids. V dropped 6 bases and J dropped 7; count of bases not matched to a gene: 10. In germline, CDR1 is SGHRS, CDR2 YFSETQ.